The rows below give T cell receptor beta chains drawn from one sample of a study of cytomegalovirus exposure and HLA in healthy donors. Assay used: immunoSEQ multiplex PCR; TCRdb lists only in-frame clones, some missing. Of about 130,000 clones in the sample, 78% are singletons; the top ten hold more than 3%. Source material: PBMCs. The receptors come from a man aged 40-55 years in good health and CMV-seronegative. CDR3s include the opening cysteine and the closing phenylalanine or tryptophan. The D gene is left open where the match is weak. Clone size appears in some rows only: once, few, many, or a class for an expanded clone.

d_call: .; v_call: TRBV19; clone_size: once; j_call: TRBJ2-1; cdr3_aa: CASSIGASINNMFF; cdr3_nt: TGTGCCAGTAGTATAGGGGCCTCGATAAATAACATGTTCTTC
d_call: TRBD1; v_call: TRBV18; clone_size: .; j_call: TRBJ1-1; cdr3_aa: CASSLGQGGGEAFF; cdr3_nt: TGTGCCAGCTCACTAGGACAGGGCGGAGGTGAAGCTTTCTTT
d_call: TRBD1; v_call: TRBV28; clone_size: .; j_call: TRBJ1-2; cdr3_aa: CASRNQGAHNYGYTF; cdr3_nt: TGTGCCAGCAGGAACCAGGGGGCGCATAACTATGGCTACACCTTC
d_call: TRBD2; v_call: TRBV11-2; clone_size: few; j_call: TRBJ2-1; cdr3_aa: CASSYPPSGGDYEQFF; cdr3_nt: TGTGCCAGCAGCTATCCCCCTAGCGGGGGGGACTATGAGCAGTTCTTC
d_call: .; v_call: TRBV28; clone_size: .; j_call: TRBJ1-6; cdr3_aa: CASSYMKSPLHF; cdr3_nt: TGTGCCAGCAGTTACATGAAGTCACCCCTCCACTTT
d_call: .; v_call: TRBV15; clone_size: .; j_call: TRBJ1-2; cdr3_aa: CATSRDTQGYGYTF; cdr3_nt: TGTGCCACCAGCAGAGATACACAGGGTTATGGCTACACCTTC
d_call: .; v_call: TRBV9; clone_size: .; j_call: TRBJ2-6; cdr3_aa: CASSARGGSGANVLTF; cdr3_nt: TGTGCCAGCAGCGCTAGGGGAGGCTCTGGGGCCAACGTCCTGACTTTC
d_call: .; v_call: TRBV7-6; clone_size: .; j_call: TRBJ2-7; cdr3_aa: CASSSRQSYEQYF; cdr3_nt: TGTGCCAGCAGCTCGCGACAGTCCTACGAGCAGTACTTC
d_call: .; v_call: TRBV29-1; clone_size: .; j_call: TRBJ2-3; cdr3_aa: CSVVGAKLDTQYF; cdr3_nt: TGCAGCGTTGTTGGGGCAAAATTAGATACGCAGTATTTT
d_call: .; v_call: TRBV18; clone_size: .; j_call: TRBJ1-1; cdr3_aa: CASSPAGASTEAFF; cdr3_nt: TGTGCCAGCTCACCGGCTGGGGCTAGCACTGAAGCTTTCTTT
d_call: .; v_call: TRBV7-7; clone_size: .; j_call: TRBJ2-7; cdr3_aa: CASSPDFTAEQYF; cdr3_nt: TGTGCCAGCAGCCCGGACTTTACAGCCGAGCAGTACTTC
d_call: TRBD2; v_call: TRBV7-2; clone_size: few; j_call: TRBJ2-2; cdr3_aa: CASSPRGDTGELFF; cdr3_nt: TGTGCCAGCAGCCCCCGGGGGGACACCGGGGAGCTGTTTTTT
d_call: .; v_call: TRBV13; clone_size: .; j_call: TRBJ2-2; cdr3_aa: CASQVGGAAGELFF; cdr3_nt: TGTGCCAGTCAAGTAGGGGGGGCCGCCGGGGAGCTGTTTTTT
d_call: TRBD2; v_call: TRBV4-1; clone_size: once; j_call: TRBJ2-4; cdr3_aa: CASSQWVGEGLPDIQYF; cdr3_nt: TGCGCCAGCAGCCAATGGGTTGGGGAGGGGCTCCCGGACATTCAGTACTTC
d_call: .; v_call: TRBV4-1; clone_size: .; j_call: TRBJ1-6; cdr3_aa: CASSFSDINSPLHF; cdr3_nt: TGCGCCAGCAGCTTCAGCGATATTAATTCACCCCTCCACTTT
d_call: TRBD1; v_call: TRBV6-1; clone_size: .; j_call: TRBJ1-2; cdr3_aa: CASSPSGTGFGGYTF; cdr3_nt: TGTGCCAGCAGTCCCTCCGGGACAGGGTTCGGCGGCTACACCTTC
d_call: .; v_call: TRBV28; clone_size: .; j_call: TRBJ2-5; cdr3_aa: CASSLGGAGQETQYF; cdr3_nt: TGTGCCAGCAGCCTAGGGGGGGCAGGTCAAGAGACCCAGTACTTC
d_call: TRBD1; v_call: TRBV13; clone_size: .; j_call: TRBJ2-1; cdr3_aa: CASSPGRQGTRNEQFF; cdr3_nt: TGTGCCAGCAGCCCCGGCCGACAGGGGACAAGGAATGAGCAGTTCTTC
d_call: .; v_call: TRBV11-2; clone_size: .; j_call: TRBJ2-7; cdr3_aa: CASSLWESEQYF; cdr3_nt: TGTGCCAGCAGCTTGTGGGAGTCGGAGCAGTACTTC
d_call: TRBD1; v_call: TRBV5-1; clone_size: .; j_call: TRBJ2-5; cdr3_aa: CASSFGTGEETQYF; cdr3_nt: TGCGCCAGCAGCTTTGGGACAGGGGAAGAGACCCAGTACTTC
d_call: .; v_call: TRBV7-2; clone_size: .; j_call: TRBJ2-3; cdr3_aa: CASSLGRSSTDTQYF; cdr3_nt: TGTGCCAGCAGCTTAGGACGGAGTAGCACAGATACGCAGTATTTT
d_call: TRBD1; v_call: TRBV18; clone_size: .; j_call: TRBJ1-2; cdr3_aa: CASSPVGQGTNYGYTF; cdr3_nt: TGTGCCAGCTCACCAGTGGGACAGGGAACTAACTATGGCTACACCTTC
d_call: TRBD1; v_call: TRBV18; clone_size: few; j_call: TRBJ1-4; cdr3_aa: CASSPSDRGGQKLFF; cdr3_nt: TGTGCCAGCTCACCCTCCGACAGGGGAGGGCAAAAACTGTTTTTT
d_call: .; v_call: TRBV28; clone_size: .; j_call: TRBJ2-7; cdr3_aa: CASSLAYEQYF; cdr3_nt: TGTGCCAGCAGCCTTGCCTACGAGCAGTACTTC
d_call: TRBD1; v_call: TRBV9; clone_size: once; j_call: TRBJ1-2; cdr3_aa: CASSARTGDYGYTF; cdr3_nt: TGTGCCAGCAGCGCAAGGACAGGAGACTATGGCTACACCTTC
d_call: .; v_call: TRBV6-4; clone_size: .; j_call: TRBJ1-2; cdr3_aa: CASTNPYLVDRLRSNYGYTF; cdr3_nt: TGTGCCAGCACCAACCCCTATCTAGTCGACCGTCTCCGGTCTAACTATGGCTACACCTTC
d_call: .; v_call: TRBV7-3; clone_size: .; j_call: TRBJ1-2; cdr3_aa: CASSPWGPPANYGYTF; cdr3_nt: TGTGCCAGCAGTCCCTGGGGGCCCCCTGCTAACTATGGCTACACCTTC
d_call: .; v_call: TRBV7-2; clone_size: .; j_call: TRBJ1-1; cdr3_aa: CATQGDGTEAFF; cdr3_nt: TGTGCCACCCAGGGTGATGGCACTGAAGCTTTCTTT